The next 17 T cell receptor beta chains were all read from a single sample in a study of blood T cell repertoires in COVID-19. Using immunoSEQ multiplex PCR, the repertoire was profiled, and TCRdb retains in-frame clones only, with some absent. Of about 130,000 clones detected, around 80% appear once; the ten largest clones hold 2.4%. The sample comprised PBMCs or T cells enriched from blood (not recorded which). Receptor source: a man in his forties or fifties with acute COVID-19.

The chain joins TRBV10-3 to TRBJ2-5, with D possibly matching TRBD2 (5 bases). The CDR3 contains 12 residues. CDR1 is ENHRY, CDR2 SYGVKD, per germline. Trimming stripped 4 bases from V and 4 bases from J, with 7 bases between. CDR3 region: CAISAGRETQYF. In DNA form, the CDR3 reads TGTGCCATCAGTGCTGGGAGAGAGACCCAGTACTTC.

The V gene is TRBV11-3, the J gene TRBJ2-2; 7 nucleotides align to TRBD2. The CDR3 covers 15 residues. The V segment lost 4 bases and the J segment 6 bases; nucleotides outside the gene matches: 8. In germline, CDR1 is SGHNT, CDR2 YENEEA. The CDR3 loop is CASSSRPAGAGELFF. The CDR3 nucleotides read TGTGCCAGCAGCTCGAGACCCGCGGGGGCCGGGGAGCTGTTTTTT.

This chain uses TRBV2 with TRBJ2-3; 11 bases are a match to TRBD2. Trimming took 3 bases from V and 5 from J; bases not matched to a gene: 4. CDR1 and CDR2 (germline): SNHLY, FYNNEI. This CDR3 has 15 residues. The CDR3 reads CASSELAGGGDTQYF. The CDR3 DNA reads as TGTGCCAGCAGTGAGCTAGCGGGGGGAGGAGATACGCAGTATTTT.

This clone was seen many times. The chain combines TRBV27 with TRBJ1-1; 8 positions match TRBD1. The germline V gene has CDR1 MNHEY and CDR2 SMNVEV (reference sequence). CDR3 size: 16 residues. The V segment lost 7 bases and the J segment 5 bases; nucleotides outside the gene matches: 15. CDR3 sequence reads: CASNINFRGLGTEAFF. The CDR3 nucleotides read TGTGCCAGCAACATAAATTTCAGGGGGCTTGGAACTGAAGCTTTCTTT.

The chain employs TRBV11-2 and TRBJ1-3, with 11 bases identical to TRBD1. The CDR3 is 16 residues long. The V segment lost 5 bases and the J segment 3 bases; nucleotides outside the gene matches: 6. Germline V gene lookup returns CDR1 SGHAT and CDR2 FQNNGV. Written as DNA, the CDR3 is TGTGCCAGCAGCGTCACCGGGACAGGGGGTGGAAACACCATATATTTT. Amino acid sequence: CASSVTGTGGGNTIYF. The variable domain in full, with the rest retrieved from reference TRBV11-2 and TRBJ1-3, is EAGVAQSPRYKIIEKRQSVAFWCNPISGHATLYWYQQILGQGPKLLIQFQNNGVVDDSQLPKDRFSAERLKGVDSTLKIQPAKLEDSAVYLCASSVTGTGGGNTIYFGEGSWLTVV.

A single count supports this clone. The J gene is TRBJ1-1, the V gene TRBV12-5, with 8 bases aligning to TRBD1. The CDR3 runs to 18 residues. Germline loops: CDR1 LGHNT, CDR2 FRNRAP. V trimming: 0 bases; J trimming: 5 bases; junction bases outside the gene matches: 14. Written as DNA, the CDR3 is TGTGCTAGTGGTTTGGTAACGACAGGGGCCCCAGGGGAGACTGAAGCTTTCTTT. This gives the protein CASGLVTTGAPGETEAFF.

V is TRBV28 and J is TRBJ1-1, with no clear D. Germline V lookup: CDR1 MDHEN, CDR2 SYDVKM. Between the trimmed V and J ends, which lost 3 bases and 4 bases, there was a span of 3 bases. This CDR3 contains 11 residues. This CDR3 is CASSFSTEAFF. The DNA for the CDR3 is TGTGCCAGCAGTTTCAGCACTGAAGCTTTCTTT.

This rearrangement joins TRBV14 to TRBJ1-1, with unresolved D. The germline gives CDR1 SGHDN, CDR2 FVKESK. There are 13 residues in the CDR3. Trimming left V 4 bases short and J 6 bases short, with 12 bases between. CDR3: CASSPIGLSEAFF. CDR3 in DNA: TGTGCCAGCAGCCCGATCGGGTTGTCTGAAGCTTTCTTT. Filled out from reference TRBV14 and TRBJ1-1, the complete variable domain reads EAGVTQFPSHSVIEKGQTVTLRCDPISGHDNLYWYRRVMGKEIKFLLHFVKESKQDESGMPNNRFLAERTGGTYSTLKVQPAELEDSGVYFCASSPIGLSEAFFGQGTRLTVV.

This clone has just a few counts. The CDR3 DNA sequence: TGTGCCAGCAGCTTGGGAAACAATCAGAGGACCCAGCATTTT. It encodes CASSLGNNQRTQHF. The chain carries TRBV5-6 and TRBJ1-5, with D hard to call. V was cut by 0 bases and J by 11 bases, with 15 bases left in between. Germline lookup yields CDR1 SGHDT and CDR2 YYEEEE. The CDR3 loop spans 14 amino acids.

The genes are TRBV28 and TRBJ1-5; weak D call: TRBD1 (6 bases). The V end was cut by 7 bases, the J end by 0 bases, with 13 bases between. In germline, CDR1 is MDHEN, CDR2 SYDVKM. The length of the CDR3 is 15 residues. In DNA, the CDR3 is TGTGCCAGCACCCCAGGGGCTTATAGCAATCAGCCCCAGCATTTT. This codes for CASTPGAYSNQPQHF.

The chain recombines TRBV29-1 with TRBJ1-4, with 8 bases aligning to TRBD1. Germline V gives CDR1 SQVTM, CDR2 ANQGSEA. The ends lost 6 bases at V and 8 bases at J; junction bases unmatched: 11. This CDR3 spans 14 amino acids. CDR3 sequence: CSVISGTGGEKLFF. The CDR3 nucleotides read TGCAGCGTCATATCCGGGACAGGAGGAGAAAAACTGTTTTTT.

V gene TRBV29-1 combines with J gene TRBJ2-7; 8 bases line up with TRBD2. The J segment lost 4 bases and the V segment lost 4 bases, leaving 9 bases of the junction unmatched. Germline values: CDR1 SQVTM, CDR2 ANQGSEA. The CDR3 extends over 14 amino acids. The CDR3 region has the DNA TGCAGCGTTGTGTCCGGGGGGGCCGGATACGAGCAGTACTTC. It translates to CSVVSGGAGYEQYF.

This chain uses TRBV28 with TRBJ1-5; possible D gene TRBD1, 6 bases. The CDR3 runs 18 residues. Germline CDR1 MDHEN, CDR2 SYDVKM. Trimming took 4 bases from V and 0 from J, leaving 19 bases between them. CDR3: CASSSALGQLYSNQPQHF. CDR3 sequence (DNA): TGTGCCAGCAGTTCGGCTCTCGGACAGCTTTATAGCAATCAGCCCCAGCATTTT. Supplemented by reference TRBV28 and TRBJ1-5, the full variable domain reads DVKVTQSSRYLVKRTGEKVFLECVQDMDHENMFWYRQDPGLGLRLIYFSYDVKMKEKGDIPEGYSVSREKKERFSLILESASTNQTSMYLCASSSALGQLYSNQPQHFGDGTRLSIL.

J is TRBJ1-2 and V is TRBV2, with unresolved D. Germline V gene lookup returns CDR1 SNHLY and CDR2 FYNNEI. The CDR3 consists of 12 residues. V lost 2 bases and J 2 bases, leaving 3 bases between the germline ends. The CDR3 nucleotides are TGTGCCAGCAGTGAACAGAACTATGGCTACACCTTC. Its translation is CASSEQNYGYTF.

The J gene is TRBJ1-2, the V gene TRBV12-3 or TRBV12-4; D gene ambiguous. The V and J ends lost 5 bases and 4 bases respectively, with 11 bases between them. CDR3 length: 13 residues. The CDR3 region has the DNA TGTGCCAGCAGTCCCGGGTCAATCTATGGCTACACCTTC. Translation gives CASSPGSIYGYTF.

The rearrangement uses TRBV7-6 and TRBJ2-5; D gene unclear. Trimming shortened V by 1 base and J by 2 bases, and 11 bases separated the two germline ends. Germline CDR1 SGHVS, CDR2 FNYEAQ. There are 15 residues in the CDR3. In DNA, the CDR3 is TGTGCCAGCAGCTTAGGTGTGGGCCAGCAAGAGACCCAGTACTTC. Its translation: CASSLGVGQQETQYF.

The sample holds one count of this clone. This chain uses TRBV19 with TRBJ2-1; D may be TRBD2 (6 bases). CDR3 length equals 13 residues. The germline V gene encodes CDR1 LNHDA and CDR2 SQIVND (reference sequence). V lost 5 bases and J 9 bases, leaving 14 bases between the germline ends. CDR3 in DNA: TGTGCCAGTAGTGTAGGGAGGATGACTGAGCAGTTCTTC. Its protein is CASSVGRMTEQFF.